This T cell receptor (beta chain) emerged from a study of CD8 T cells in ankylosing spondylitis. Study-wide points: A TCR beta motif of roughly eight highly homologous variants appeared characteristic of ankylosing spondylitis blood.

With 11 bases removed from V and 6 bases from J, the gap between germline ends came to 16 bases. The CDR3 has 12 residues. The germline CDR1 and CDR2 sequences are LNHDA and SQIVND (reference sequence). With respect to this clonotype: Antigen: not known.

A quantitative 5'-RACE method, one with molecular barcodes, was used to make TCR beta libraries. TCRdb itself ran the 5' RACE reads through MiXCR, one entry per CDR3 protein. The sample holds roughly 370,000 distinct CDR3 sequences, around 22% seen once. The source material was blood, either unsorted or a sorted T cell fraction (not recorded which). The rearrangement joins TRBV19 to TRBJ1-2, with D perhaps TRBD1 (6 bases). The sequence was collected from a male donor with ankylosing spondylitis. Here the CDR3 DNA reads TGTGCCGGGAAAACAGGGAATCATGGCTACACCTTC. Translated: CAGKTGNHGYTF.